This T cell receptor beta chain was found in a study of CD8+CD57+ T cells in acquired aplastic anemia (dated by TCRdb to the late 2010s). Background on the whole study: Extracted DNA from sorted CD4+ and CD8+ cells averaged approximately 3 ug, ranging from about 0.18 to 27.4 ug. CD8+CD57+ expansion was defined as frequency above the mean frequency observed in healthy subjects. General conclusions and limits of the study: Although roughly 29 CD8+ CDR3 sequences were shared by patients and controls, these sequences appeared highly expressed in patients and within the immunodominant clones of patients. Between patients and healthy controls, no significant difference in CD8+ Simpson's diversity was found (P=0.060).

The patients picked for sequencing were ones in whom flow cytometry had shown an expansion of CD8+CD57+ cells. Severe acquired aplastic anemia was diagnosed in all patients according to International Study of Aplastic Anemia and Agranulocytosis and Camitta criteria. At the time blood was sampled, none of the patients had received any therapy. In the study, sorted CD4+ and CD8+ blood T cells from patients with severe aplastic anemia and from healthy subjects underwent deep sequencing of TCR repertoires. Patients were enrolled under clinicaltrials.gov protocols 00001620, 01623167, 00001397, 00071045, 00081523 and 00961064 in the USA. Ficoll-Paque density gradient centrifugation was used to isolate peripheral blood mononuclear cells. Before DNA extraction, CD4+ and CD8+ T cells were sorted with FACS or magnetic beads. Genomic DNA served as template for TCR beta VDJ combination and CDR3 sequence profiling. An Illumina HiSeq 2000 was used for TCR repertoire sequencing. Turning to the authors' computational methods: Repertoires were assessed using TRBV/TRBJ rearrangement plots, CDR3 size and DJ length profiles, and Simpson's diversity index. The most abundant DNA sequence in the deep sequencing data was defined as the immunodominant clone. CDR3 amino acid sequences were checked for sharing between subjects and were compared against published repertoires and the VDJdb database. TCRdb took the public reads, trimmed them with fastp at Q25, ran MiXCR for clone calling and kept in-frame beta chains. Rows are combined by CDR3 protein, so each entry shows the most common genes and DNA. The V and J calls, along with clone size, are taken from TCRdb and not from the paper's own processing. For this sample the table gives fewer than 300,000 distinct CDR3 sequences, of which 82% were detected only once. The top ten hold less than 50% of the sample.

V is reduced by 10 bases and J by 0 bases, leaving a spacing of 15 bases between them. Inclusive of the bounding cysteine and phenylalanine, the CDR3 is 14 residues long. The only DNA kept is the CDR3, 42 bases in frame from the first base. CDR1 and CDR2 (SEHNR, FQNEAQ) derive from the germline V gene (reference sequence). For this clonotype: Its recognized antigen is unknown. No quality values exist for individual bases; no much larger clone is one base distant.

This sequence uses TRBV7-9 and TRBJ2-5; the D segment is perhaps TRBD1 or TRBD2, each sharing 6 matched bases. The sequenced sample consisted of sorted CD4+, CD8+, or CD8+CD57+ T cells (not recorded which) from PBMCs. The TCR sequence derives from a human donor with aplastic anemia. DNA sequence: TGTGCCACCAGGGGAGGCAGGGACCAAGAGACCCAGTACTTC. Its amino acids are CATRGGRDQETQYF.